A selection of T cell receptor beta chains follows, all from one sample in a study of T cells in Graves' hyperthyroidism and ophthalmopathy. Via MiXCR, TCRdb re-called the multiplex PCR reads, giving one row per CDR3 protein. The repertoire holds approximately 740,000 distinct CDR3 sequences, with around 15% as singletons. What was sequenced was blood. Every receptor here comes from a young woman with Graves' hyperthyroidism. CDR3s include the opening cysteine and the closing phenylalanine or tryptophan. D genes are given only for firm matches. A row's size may be missing; if present it is once, few, many or a size class.

v_gene: TRBV20-1; len: 11; j_gene: TRBJ2-7; d_gene: -; abundance: -; CDR3nt: TGCAGTGCTCAGGGGGGCTACGAGCAGTACTTC; CDR3aa: CSAQGGYEQYF
v_gene: TRBV4-1; len: 15; j_gene: TRBJ2-7; d_gene: -; abundance: -; CDR3nt: TGCGCCAGCAGCCCGGCAGGGGCAGGTTCCTACGAGCAGTACTTC; CDR3aa: CASSPAGAGSYEQYF
v_gene: TRBV7-3; len: 16; j_gene: TRBJ2-3; d_gene: -; abundance: many; CDR3nt: TGTGCCAGCAGCTTAGAAAATCGGCTAGTTTCAGATACGCAGTATTTT; CDR3aa: CASSLENRLVSDTQYF
v_gene: TRBV2; len: 11; j_gene: TRBJ2-7; d_gene: -; abundance: many; CDR3nt: TGTGCCAGCACCCCGGTCTACGAGCAGTACTTC; CDR3aa: CASTPVYEQYF
v_gene: TRBV11-2; len: 15; j_gene: TRBJ2-7; d_gene: -; abundance: many; CDR3nt: TGTGCCAGCAGCTTAGCGGGGTCGGTTTCCTACGAGCAGTACTTC; CDR3aa: CASSLAGSVSYEQYF
v_gene: TRBV6-1; len: 16; j_gene: TRBJ2-2; d_gene: TRBD2; abundance: many; CDR3nt: TGTGCCAGCAACCGTAGCGGGAAAGTGGGCACCGGGGAGCTGTTTTTT; CDR3aa: CASNRSGKVGTGELFF
v_gene: TRBV20-1; len: 15; j_gene: TRBJ2-2; d_gene: -; abundance: -; CDR3nt: TGCAGTGCCATAAACCGGGACATTACAACCGGGGAGCTGTTTTTT; CDR3aa: CSAINRDITTGELFF
v_gene: TRBV30; len: 14; j_gene: TRBJ1-5; d_gene: -; abundance: -; CDR3nt: TGTGCCTGGAGAGACAGTTGGAACAATCAGCCCCAGCATTTT; CDR3aa: CAWRDSWNNQPQHF
v_gene: TRBV24-1; len: 16; j_gene: TRBJ2-1; d_gene: TRBD2; abundance: -; CDR3nt: TGTGCCACCATGAGCGGGAGTTTAACGAATTCCAATGAGCAGTTCTTC; CDR3aa: CATMSGSLTNSNEQFF
v_gene: TRBV7-9; len: 18; j_gene: TRBJ2-3; d_gene: -; abundance: few; CDR3nt: TGTGCCAGCAGCTTGCGGCAGGTGGGGCTCTGGGGCACAGATACGCAGTATTTT; CDR3aa: CASSLRQVGLWGTDTQYF
v_gene: TRBV6-2/TRBV6-3; len: 13; j_gene: TRBJ2-2; d_gene: -; abundance: many; CDR3nt: TGTGCCAGCAGTTATCTCGGGCACGGGGAGCTGTTTTTT; CDR3aa: CASSYLGHGELFF
v_gene: TRBV6-2/TRBV6-3; len: 14; j_gene: TRBJ2-5; d_gene: TRBD2; abundance: many; CDR3nt: TGTGCCAGCGGTTATCGGACTAGGCAAGAGACCCAGTACTTC; CDR3aa: CASGYRTRQETQYF
v_gene: TRBV20-1; len: 14; j_gene: TRBJ2-3; d_gene: TRBD2; abundance: many; CDR3nt: TGCAGTGCTAGCCAAGCGGGAGGTGGAGATACGCAGTATTTT; CDR3aa: CSASQAGGGDTQYF
v_gene: TRBV12-3/TRBV12-4; len: 12; j_gene: TRBJ2-2; d_gene: -; abundance: many; CDR3nt: TGTGCCAGCAGTTTAGGTTACGGGGAGCTGTTTTTT; CDR3aa: CASSLGYGELFF
v_gene: TRBV20-1; len: 13; j_gene: TRBJ1-2; d_gene: -; abundance: many; CDR3nt: TGCAGTGCTAGCGTTCAGGGGCAAGTAGGCTACACCTTC; CDR3aa: CSASVQGQVGYTF
v_gene: TRBV30; len: 15; j_gene: TRBJ2-7; d_gene: -; abundance: many; CDR3nt: TGTGCCTGGAGGACCTCGGGCAGGAGCTCCTACGAGCAGTACTTC; CDR3aa: CAWRTSGRSSYEQYF
v_gene: TRBV29-1; len: 13; j_gene: TRBJ2-7; d_gene: TRBD2; abundance: few; CDR3nt: TGCAGCGTGATTAGCGGGATCAGCGGCGAGCAGTACTTC; CDR3aa: CSVISGISGEQYF
v_gene: TRBV28; len: 15; j_gene: TRBJ2-2; d_gene: TRBD1; abundance: many; CDR3nt: TGTGCCAGCAGTGTGGACAGGGGGTTAGCCGGGGAGCTGTTTTTT; CDR3aa: CASSVDRGLAGELFF
v_gene: TRBV25-1; len: 14; j_gene: TRBJ1-6; d_gene: TRBD1; abundance: -; CDR3nt: TGTGCCAGCAGTGACTGGACAGGGTGGTCACCCCTCCACTTT; CDR3aa: CASSDWTGWSPLHF
v_gene: TRBV20-1; len: 14; j_gene: TRBJ1-1; d_gene: TRBD1; abundance: many; CDR3nt: TGCAGTGCTGGGGATGGGAGGGGGCCGAAGGAAGCTTTCTTT; CDR3aa: CSAGDGRGPKEAFF
v_gene: TRBV19; len: 17; j_gene: TRBJ2-7; d_gene: TRBD1; abundance: few; CDR3nt: TGTGCCAGTAGTATAGGGACAGGGGGATCTACCTCCTACGAGCAGTACTTC; CDR3aa: CASSIGTGGSTSYEQYF
v_gene: TRBV28; len: 15; j_gene: TRBJ2-7; d_gene: -; abundance: many; CDR3nt: TGTGCCAGCAGTTTTGTGGCTACCCAGGGGCGTGGGCAGTACTTC; CDR3aa: CASSFVATQGRGQYF
v_gene: TRBV7-2; len: 17; j_gene: TRBJ2-3; d_gene: TRBD2; abundance: many; CDR3nt: TGTGCCAGCAGCTTAGATGGGACTAGCGGGAGGGGCCGCGGGCAGTATTTT; CDR3aa: CASSLDGTSGRGRGQYF
v_gene: TRBV6-1; len: 12; j_gene: TRBJ1-2; d_gene: -; abundance: few; CDR3nt: TGTGCCAGCAGCAAAGACAGTTATGGCTACACCTTC; CDR3aa: CASSKDSYGYTF
v_gene: TRBV20-1; len: 13; j_gene: TRBJ2-1; d_gene: -; abundance: many; CDR3nt: TGCAGTGCGCTACGGGGACCACACAATGAGCAGTTCTTC; CDR3aa: CSALRGPHNEQFF
v_gene: TRBV27; len: 16; j_gene: TRBJ1-5; d_gene: TRBD1; abundance: many; CDR3nt: TGTGCCAGCAGTTCCCACATGACAGGGGGGAATCAGCCCCAGCATTTT; CDR3aa: CASSSHMTGGNQPQHF
v_gene: TRBV19; len: 14; j_gene: TRBJ1-5; d_gene: -; abundance: -; CDR3nt: TGTGCCAGTAGTATCGGGTTGTGGTATCAGCCCCAGCATTTT; CDR3aa: CASSIGLWYQPQHF
v_gene: TRBV2; len: 15; j_gene: TRBJ1-3; d_gene: -; abundance: many; CDR3nt: TGTGCCAGCAGTGAAGGGGGGGGGCTTGGAAACACCATATATTTT; CDR3aa: CASSEGGGLGNTIYF
v_gene: TRBV3-1; len: 15; j_gene: TRBJ2-3; d_gene: TRBD2; abundance: few; CDR3nt: TGTGCCAGCAGTCTCACTAGCGGGGACTGGGATACGCAGTATTTT; CDR3aa: CASSLTSGDWDTQYF
v_gene: TRBV12-3/TRBV12-4; len: 16; j_gene: TRBJ1-1; d_gene: -; abundance: many; CDR3nt: TGTGCCAGCAGGCCGGACGGGGACTACATGAACACTGAAGCTTTCTTT; CDR3aa: CASRPDGDYMNTEAFF
v_gene: TRBV5-1; len: 17; j_gene: TRBJ2-2; d_gene: TRBD1; abundance: few; CDR3nt: TGCGCCAGCACCTTTCCCGGACAGGGGGCGGACACCGGGGAGCTGTTTTTT; CDR3aa: CASTFPGQGADTGELFF
v_gene: TRBV12-3/TRBV12-4; len: 14; j_gene: TRBJ1-1; d_gene: -; abundance: many; CDR3nt: TGTGCCAGCAGTTTAATGCTCGTTGGCACTGAAGCTTTCTTT; CDR3aa: CASSLMLVGTEAFF
v_gene: TRBV20-1; len: 14; j_gene: TRBJ2-3; d_gene: -; abundance: many; CDR3nt: TGCAGTGCTAGAGATTTCTCAGGCACAGATACGCAGTATTTT; CDR3aa: CSARDFSGTDTQYF
v_gene: TRBV12-3/TRBV12-4; len: 15; j_gene: TRBJ2-1; d_gene: -; abundance: -; CDR3nt: TGTGCCAGCAGTTTATGGGGCCGGAATCAAGAGACCCAGTTCTTC; CDR3aa: CASSLWGRNQETQFF
v_gene: TRBV27; len: 12; j_gene: TRBJ2-1; d_gene: -; abundance: many; CDR3nt: TGTGCCAGCAGTTTGGGCCCCAATCGTAAGTTCTTC; CDR3aa: CASSLGPNRKFF
v_gene: TRBV7-9; len: 14; j_gene: TRBJ2-3; d_gene: -; abundance: few; CDR3nt: TGTGCCAGCACCCTCTCTTTAAGCACAGATACGCAGTATTTT; CDR3aa: CASTLSLSTDTQYF
v_gene: TRBV4-1; len: 14; j_gene: TRBJ1-5; d_gene: -; abundance: -; CDR3nt: TGCGCCAGCAGCCAAGACACGGGGGTTCAGCCCCAGCATTTT; CDR3aa: CASSQDTGVQPQHF
v_gene: TRBV9; len: 18; j_gene: TRBJ2-1; d_gene: TRBD2; abundance: few; CDR3nt: TGTGCCAGCAGCGTAGCCGAAAGCGGGAGGGCCTCCTACAATGAGCAGTTCTTC; CDR3aa: CASSVAESGRASYNEQFF
v_gene: TRBV7-8; len: 15; j_gene: TRBJ2-5; d_gene: -; abundance: many; CDR3nt: TGTGCCAGCAGCTCCCCTTCGAAAGGACAAGAGACCCAGTACTTC; CDR3aa: CASSSPSKGQETQYF
v_gene: TRBV12-3/TRBV12-4; len: 15; j_gene: TRBJ1-1; d_gene: -; abundance: many; CDR3nt: TGTGCCAGCAGTTTAACCGGGCGGGCGAACACTGAAGCTTTCTTT; CDR3aa: CASSLTGRANTEAFF
v_gene: TRBV12-3/TRBV12-4; len: 15; j_gene: TRBJ1-6; d_gene: TRBD1; abundance: few; CDR3nt: TGTGCCAGCAGCCCGACAGGGAATGGTAATTCACCCCTCCACTTT; CDR3aa: CASSPTGNGNSPLHF
v_gene: TRBV29-1; len: 13; j_gene: TRBJ2-5; d_gene: -; abundance: many; CDR3nt: TGCAGCGTTCTTCGGTCGGACCAAGAGACCCAGTACTTC; CDR3aa: CSVLRSDQETQYF
v_gene: TRBV11-1; len: 16; j_gene: TRBJ2-7; d_gene: TRBD2; abundance: many; CDR3nt: TGTGCCAGTACTAGCGGGAGAAACGGTATTGGATACGAGCAGTACTTC; CDR3aa: CASTSGRNGIGYEQYF
v_gene: TRBV24-1; len: 13; j_gene: TRBJ1-2; d_gene: TRBD1; abundance: few; CDR3nt: TGTGCCACCAGTGAACGGACAGGGAGTGGCTACACCTTC; CDR3aa: CATSERTGSGYTF
v_gene: TRBV7-9; len: 18; j_gene: TRBJ2-2; d_gene: TRBD2; abundance: -; CDR3nt: TGTGCCAGCAGCGACGGGACTAGCGGGAGTTTGGACACCAGGGAGCTGTTTTTT; CDR3aa: CASSDGTSGSLDTRELFF
v_gene: TRBV20-1; len: 13; j_gene: TRBJ1-4; d_gene: -; abundance: few; CDR3nt: TGCAGTGCTAGGAATATAGGGCGTGAAAAACTGTTTTTT; CDR3aa: CSARNIGREKLFF
v_gene: TRBV30; len: 11; j_gene: TRBJ2-1; d_gene: -; abundance: -; CDR3nt: TGTGCCTGGACAGGGAGCAATGAGCAGTTCTTC; CDR3aa: CAWTGSNEQFF
v_gene: TRBV7-2; len: 14; j_gene: TRBJ1-4; d_gene: -; abundance: few; CDR3nt: TGTGCCAGCAGCTATACCCCAACTAATGAAAAACTGTTTTTT; CDR3aa: CASSYTPTNEKLFF
v_gene: TRBV7-8; len: 18; j_gene: TRBJ1-1; d_gene: TRBD1; abundance: many; CDR3nt: TGTGCCAGCAGCGCCGAGGGGACAGGGTGGGAAGTTGACACTGAAGCTTTCTTT; CDR3aa: CASSAEGTGWEVDTEAFF
v_gene: TRBV5-6; len: 14; j_gene: TRBJ1-5; d_gene: -; abundance: few; CDR3nt: TGTGCCAGCAGCGAGGGGGTAGGAAATCAGCCCCAGCATTTT; CDR3aa: CASSEGVGNQPQHF